This TCR beta chain stems from a study of cytomegalovirus exposure and HLA in healthy donors. As for the study in general: HLA-typed donors were the source of about 85 million unique TCRs held in an early data release.

J was trimmed by 8 bases and V by 0 bases; bases with no gene match: 1. Germline loops: CDR1 MRHNA, CDR2 SNTAGT. CDR3 length: 15 residues. Use of 60 Vbeta and 13 Jbeta primers characterized the PCR. This table comes from immunoSEQ multiplex PCR, and its TCRdb copy is limited to in-frame clones, with some not included. The sample records some 77,000 clones, roughly 85% being singletons. Sequences were obtained from PBMCs. The sequence derives from a man under 40 in good health and CMV-seronegative. V is TRBV6-4 and J is TRBJ2-3, with 14 bases matching TRBD2. In nucleotides, the CDR3 is TGTGCCAGCAGTGACTCGACTAGCGGGGGGGGTACGCAGTATTTT. Translation gives CASSDSTSGGGTQYF.